This entry lists 16 T cell receptor beta chains sequenced from one sample in a study of T cell responses to AZD1222 COVID-19 vaccine. Sequencing used immunoSEQ multiplex PCR; TCRdb keeps in-frame clones, though not all of them. The sample lists 150,000 or so clones; 85% to 95% were seen once. The sample here was peripheral blood, taken on day 0 of AZD1222 vaccination. Receptors were obtained from an adult in good health.

The chain is built from TRBV27 and TRBJ2-2, with a possible D match to TRBD1 (5 bases). V dropped 1 base and J dropped 5 bases, with 26 bases sitting between them. Germline loops: CDR1 MNHEY, CDR2 SMNVEV (reference sequence). CDR3 length equals 20 residues. In DNA form, the CDR3 reads TGTGCCAGCAGTTTATTCCGCCTGTTGGGCAGGGTTGGGCAAACCGGGGAGCTGTTTTTT. Translation: CASSLFRLLGRVGQTGELFF.

This sequence joins TRBV28 and TRBJ1-2; 12 bases are a match to TRBD1. The CDR3 consists of 16 residues. CDR1 is MDHEN, CDR2 SYDVKM, per germline. J was trimmed by 5 bases and V by 6 bases; bases with no gene match: 10. The CDR3 sequence is CASRVGQGAPLYGYTF. The CDR3 DNA sequence: TGTGCCAGCAGGGTGGGACAGGGGGCGCCTCTGTATGGCTACACCTTC.

The chain uses TRBV4-2 and TRBJ1-2; TRBD1 matches 9 bases. Trimming removed 6 bases from V and 4 bases from J; junction bases left unmatched: 6. The germline gives CDR1 LGHNA, CDR2 YNFKEQ. This CDR3 contains 14 residues. CDR3 residues: CASSTGGGIYGYTF. Written as DNA, the CDR3 is TGTGCCAGCAGTACAGGGGGCGGAATCTATGGCTACACCTTC.

This chain uses TRBV5-1 with TRBJ2-5; possibly TRBD1 for D (6 bases). The V and J ends lost 7 bases and 1 base respectively, with 14 bases between them. Per germline, CDR1 SGHRS and CDR2 YFSETQ. The CDR3 loop spans 14 amino acids. This chain's CDR3 is CASSEQGFQETQYF. The CDR3 DNA reads as TGCGCCAGCTCCGAACAGGGATTCCAAGAGACCCAGTACTTC.

The J gene is TRBJ1-4, the V gene TRBV19, with TRBD1 as a possible D gene (5 bases). The CDR3 contains 15 residues. CDR1 and CDR2 from the germline V gene are LNHDA and SQIVND (reference sequence). Deletions cut 5 bases from V and 4 bases from J, with 14 bases between. The CDR3 here is CASSLGQGLNEKLFF. CDR3 DNA sequence: TGTGCCAGTAGTTTAGGGCAGGGACTTAATGAAAAACTGTTTTTT.

V gene TRBV6-6 combines with J gene TRBJ1-6, with D possibly matching TRBD1 (5 bases). Per germline, CDR1 MNHNY and CDR2 SVGAGI (reference sequence). Trimming took 5 bases from V and 10 from J, leaving 12 bases between them. The CDR3 spans 13 residues. CDR3 coding DNA: TGTGCCAGCAGTGCCGACAGAGGATCACCCCTCCACTTT. Translating gives CASSADRGSPLHF.

This clone was recorded once. CDR3 loop: CASSPREGPINTEAFF. The CDR3 nucleotides are TGTGCCAGCTCCCCCCGCGAGGGGCCTATAAACACTGAAGCTTTCTTT. V and J are TRBV18 and TRBJ1-1; D might be TRBD1 (5 bases). V shed 6 bases and J shed 2 bases, with 19 bases lying between them. The germline CDR1 and CDR2 sequences are KGHSH and LQKENI. The CDR3 runs to 16 residues.

V is TRBV6-5 and J is TRBJ1-6, with D perhaps TRBD1 (5 bases). The germline gives CDR1 MNHEY, CDR2 SVGAGI. V lost 0 bases to trimming and J lost 4 bases, with 10 bases between them. The CDR3 sequence is 16 residues long. Here the CDR3 reads CASSYSSRQYNSPLHF. The CDR3 coding sequence is TGTGCCAGCAGTTACTCGTCTCGACAGTATAATTCACCCCTCCACTTT.

The rearrangement uses TRBV6-5 and TRBJ2-5; 8 bases fit TRBD2. CDR3 length: 16 residues. Germline CDR1 is MNHEY and CDR2 is SVGAGI. J lost 5 bases, V lost 2 bases, and 10 bases had no gene match. The CDR3 DNA sequence: TGTGCCAGCAGTTACACCGGGGGGGCCTTTATGGAGACCCAGTACTTC. This sequence encodes CASSYTGGAFMETQYF.

The chain uses TRBV11-2 and TRBJ2-3; 8 nucleotides match TRBD2. Germline trimming cut 5 bases from V and 4 bases from J; bases unmatched to any gene: 11. The CDR3 extends over 16 amino acids. Germline V gene lookup returns CDR1 SGHAT and CDR2 FQNNGV. The CDR3 DNA reads TGTGCCAGCAGCGTGGGATTGGGACTAGTTGCAGATACGCAGTATTTT. As protein: CASSVGLGLVADTQYF.

The chain couples TRBV3-1 (or the pseudogene TRBV3-2) to TRBJ1-3; 8 bases fit TRBD1. Germline CDR1 is LGHDT and CDR2 is YNNKEL (reference sequence). Unmatched junction bases numbered 6, after V lost 4 bases and J lost 4 bases. This CDR3 is built from 15 residues. In DNA form, the CDR3 reads TGTGCCAGCAGCCTAACCTGGACAGGGGGAAACACCATATATTTT. It specifies CASSLTWTGGNTIYF.

V is TRBV5-6 and J is TRBJ1-6; TRBD1 might be the D (6 bases). Looked up from germline, CDR1 is SGHDT and CDR2 is YYEEEE. Trimming shortened V by 4 bases and J by 0 bases, and 11 bases separated the two germline ends. This CDR3 is 16 amino acids long. This chain's CDR3 is CASSIDRSSYNSPLHF. DNA of the CDR3: TGTGCCAGCAGCATCGACAGGAGCTCCTATAATTCACCCCTCCACTTT.

This clone occurred once. The chain combines TRBV9 with TRBJ1-2; tentatively, D is TRBD1 (6 bases). This CDR3 comprises 17 residues. Trimming removed 4 bases at V and 7 bases at J, with 26 bases between. CDR1 and CDR2 (germline): SGDLS, YYNGEE. Here the CDR3 reads CASSPRGGAEVKGGYTF. The CDR3 nucleotides read TGTGCCAGCAGCCCGCGAGGGGGGGCCGAAGTAAAGGGTGGCTACACCTTC.

The V and J genes are TRBV5-8 and TRBJ1-4, with D perhaps TRBD1 (6 bases). The CDR3 sequence is 15 residues long. CDR1 is SGHTS and CDR2 is YDEGEE in the germline V gene. Trimming removed 4 bases at V and 4 bases at J, with 14 bases between. CDR3 residues: CASSIGQQFNEKLFF. The CDR3 bases are TGTGCCAGCAGCATAGGACAGCAATTTAATGAAAAACTGTTTTTT.

This clone has only one observation. The chain employs TRBV5-1 and TRBJ2-3; no reliable D call. Trimming pared 5 bases from V and 2 bases from J, leaving 9 bases between. CDR1 SGHRS and CDR2 YFSETQ come from the germline V gene. CDR3 size: 13 residues. The CDR3 coding sequence is TGCGCCAGCAGTATCGACTCCACAGATACGCAGTATTTT. This codes for CASSIDSTDTQYF.

V and J are TRBV9 and TRBJ1-2, with 7 positions matching TRBD1. The CDR3 has 16 residues. Germline loops: CDR1 SGDLS, CDR2 YYNGEE. V shed 4 bases, J shed 4 bases, and the junction held 13 bases outside the gene matches. The CDR3: CASSSTHGTEFYGYTF. DNA for the CDR3: TGTGCCAGCAGCTCAACCCACGGGACAGAATTCTATGGCTACACCTTC.